Here is one TCR beta chain with its context. Its matching antigen is unknown. The CDR3 runs 15 residues. Trimming pared 1 base from V and 0 bases from J, leaving 10 bases between. Germline V gene sequence: CDR1 MNHNS, CDR2 SASEGT. Repertoires were generated with immunoSEQ multiplex PCR, while TCRdb's copy carries only in-frame clones and drops some. Counted here are 300,000 to 500,000 clones, 88% occurring once; the ten biggest clones make up under 3.5%. These data belong to a study of Ad26.COV2.S vaccination and SARS-CoV-2 variants. In the study overall: Enrolled in COV1001, the donor was in the Ad26.COV2.S trial arm, which received the vaccine. Points from the study as a whole: Those who received the vaccine showed greater spike-specific TCR breadth than those given placebo. Using TCR breadth and depth analyses may have led to underestimated total T cell responses.

Noted treatment: roughly 20 received Ad26.COV2.S at low or high dose, single or two shots; several received placebo; per-sample allocation not given. Samples came from day 63 after the first vaccine or placebo injection. The donor's status was that of an adult aged 18-55 years in Boston. The sample consisted of peripheral blood, taken in a trial of Ad26.COV2.S vaccine versus placebo. This chain connects TRBV6-1 to TRBJ2-7; D gene uncertain. The TCR sequence derives from a person between 18 and 60 years old who received the Ad26.COV2.S COVID-19 vaccine or a placebo. CDR3 in amino acids: CASSEVTSGSYEQYF. The CDR3 DNA reads TGTGCCAGCAGTGAAGTCACAAGTGGCTCCTACGAGCAGTACTTC.